This TCR beta chain is from a study of T cells after yellow fever vaccination (dated by TCRdb to about 2019). Broadly, across the study: The SMART-Seq v4 Ultra Low Input RNA kit was used to prepare libraries from fractions with low cell numbers. Blood samples were taken at several timepoints before and after primary and secondary immunization, and bulk PBMC replicates and cell subsets were isolated. To follow T-cell clones before and after both primary and booster YFV17D yellow fever vaccination, bulk TCR alpha and beta repertoires underwent longitudinal sequencing. Two healthy male donors made up the cohort, one aged 18 to 29 years and the other aged 30 to 40 years.

What the authors observed across the whole study: Most clones expanded after primary vaccination were re-detected after the booster (almost 98% of CD4 and around 88% of CD8), suggesting broad memory maintenance. The study included only a couple of donors, which limits how far the findings can be generalized. FACS-sorted repertoires could contain abundant contaminating clonotypes from the bulk population, so computational filtering was required. A small fraction of clonotypes showed up in both the CD4 and CD8 compartments, probably as a result of convergent recombination. Compared with the primary T-cell response, the secondary T-cell response was weaker but faster, peaking on day 5 rather than day 15.

This clonotype was detected a few times. Its antigen remains undetermined. No much larger clone exists at a distance of one base, and base qualities are not known. Per the germline V gene, SGHRS is the CDR1 and YFSETQ is the CDR2. A distance of 6 bases separates the germline ends of V and J, which lose 1 base and 2 bases respectively. Including the terminal cysteine and phenylalanine, the CDR3 comprises 14 residues. Here the CDR3 DNA is all that survives: 42 bases in frame from base 1. The sample's treatment or condition label, in plain terms: live attenuated yellow fever vaccine strain. Two biological replicates of bulk PBMCs were collected at each blood-draw timepoint. PBMCs were isolated from peripheral blood using a standard Ficoll-Paque protocol. TriZol was used to extract RNA from bulk PBMCs, CD4 and CD8 fractions, and dextramer-positive and dextramer-negative fractions. TCR cDNA was made using 5'RACE template switching, a step that added a universal primer site and unique molecular identifiers. Priming of cDNA synthesis was performed from both the TCR alpha and TCR beta constant segments. Library amplification used two PCR steps, and the second PCR step added sample barcodes and sequencing adapters. Sequencing of the libraries was done on either Illumina HiSeq 2500 (2x100 bp) or NovaSeq (2x150 bp). Regarding the original processing steps: Reads were demultiplexed and collapsed into UMI consensus sequences with MIGEC, and V(D)J alignment was performed with MiXCR. Clonotypes responding to the vaccine were identified with edgeR on replicate PBMC samples, with the criteria of FDR below 0.01 and a log2 fold change above 5 up to day 15. Bulk clonotypes were assigned CD4 or CD8 identity according to which sequenced CD4 or CD8 repertoire held them at higher abundance. Using fastp trimming at Q25 and MiXCR clonotype assembly, TCRdb reanalyzed the public sequencing data and kept in-frame beta chains. For every CDR3 protein sequence, its rows merge into one entry that carries the most common genes and DNA. These V and J calls derive from TCRdb rather than the authors' analysis. This sample lists fewer than 650,000 distinct CDR3 sequences; 21% were detected once. About 15% of the sample rests with the top ten.

The chain is encoded by TRBV5-1 joined to TRBJ1-4; the D gene is perhaps TRBD1, on 5 matching bases. This receptor was taken from a man younger than 35 who received the YFV17D yellow fever vaccine. The source was PBMCs, collected more than 20 days after the first yellow fever vaccination. DNA sequence: TGCGCCAGCAGCTTGTCAGGGACTAATGAAAAACTGTTTTTT. The translation is CASSLSGTNEKLFF.